This T cell receptor (beta chain) was profiled in a study of blood T cell repertoires in COVID-19 (TCRdb year 2020). About the full investigation: The collaborator samples originated in the United States, Italy and Spain and spanned the acute and convalescent phases of COVID-19. The material from the prospective study consisted of cDNA or gDNA derived from T cells, B-cell-depleted T cells, or PBMCs. A de-identified subject ID, COVID-19 status, age in years and sex were almost always included in the sample metadata. Samples came from the ongoing ImmuneRACE study (first 160 participants) plus 1,254 subjects from 6 global collaborators. Where available, HLA class I and class II types were obtained from metadata supplied by the sample provider rather than from assay-based typing. A freely available public database, intended as a resource for researchers studying the immune response to SARS-CoV-2, is where the repertoires were released. Deeply sampled blood TCRbeta repertoires from subjects exposed to, actively infected with, or recovered from COVID-19 were included in the dataset. What the research found in general, with its limitations: Clinical and demographic metadata were provided uncurated, with the amount varying by source and participant.

Reading the germline V gene gives CDR1 SGDLS and CDR2 YYNGEE. The CDR3 spans 15 residues, from the cysteine through the phenylalanine. Left in the record is the CDR3 DNA by itself, 45 bases read in frame from the first base. Cut back by 3 bases and 7 bases, the V and J ends lie 17 bases apart. Each collaborating institution followed its own protocols to collect whole blood in K2EDTA tubes. For TCRbeta analysis, collaborators shipped samples as frozen whole blood, isolated PBMCs, or DNA extracted from either of those sample types. The immunoSEQ Assay, a bias-controlled multiplex PCR, was used to amplify TCRbeta CDR3 regions from genomic DNA. On the study's bioinformatics: Nucleated cell counts per sample were estimated from amplification of reference gene primers within the assay. To quantify the absolute abundance of each unique TCRbeta CDR3 rearrangement, sequence reads were collapsed and filtered. Productive Simpson clonality was computed per sample as the square root of Simpson's diversity index over productive rearrangements. Entries here come from immuneACCESS through TCRdb and include only in-frame sequences with V and J called. Some clones fail to appear in such tables; in the studies checked, an unresolved V gene covers under half of the shortfall, and the cause of the remainder is unknown. The V and J calls and the clone size are those of that table, but D and trimming were determined from the DNA. The sample profile shows some 170,000 clones; about 86% of them were found once. The ten biggest clones cover approximately 18% of the sample.

With regard to this clone: Its cognate antigen has yet to be identified. Base qualities were left out, and no much larger clone turns up one base away.

The sequenced sample was peripheral blood. This TCR was sampled from a woman of 80 years or more with acute or convalescent COVID-19. The chain is made from TRBV9 and TRBJ1-3; no D gene is confidently identified. The DNA sequence follows: TGTGCCAGCAGCGCTCTCTATGACCGGAGTAACACCATATATTTT. Its amino acids are CASSALYDRSNTIYF.